This T cell receptor beta chain is from a study of shared clonotypes between healthy human individuals. Study summary: Contributing individuals were two females and a few males aged 18 to 49.

Notes on this clone: The antigen remains unidentified.

The CDR3 length is 16 residues. Trimming pared 1 base from V and 0 bases from J, leaving 12 bases between. Germline-derived CDR1 and CDR2 are LGHNT and FRNRAP. Deep-level running was used for the assay. Assay: immunoSEQ multiplex PCR; the TCRdb copy retains only in-frame clones and omits some. The table includes around 1.9 million clones, 90% to 95% detected once. Study outcomes and limitations: With a handful of donors compared, about 5% of naive CD4 clonotypes were shared. Even with large depth, rarefaction showed that sorted-subset sequencing was incomplete.

As defined, naive CD8 cells were CD45RO-negative and positively selected for CCR7, with terminally differentiated effector memory CD45RA+ cells excluded. The chain carries TRBV12-5 and TRBJ1-2, with unresolved D. This receptor was identified in a man aged 18-30 years in good health. Some clones in this sample may be carry-over from other donors' samples. The sequenced material came from naive CD8+ T cells from PBMCs. DNA of the CDR3: TGTGCTAGTGGTTTGGGACCTCACAGAACTAACTATGGCTACACCTTC. Protein sequence: CASGLGPHRTNYGYTF.